This passage covers 11 T cell receptor beta chains from one sample sequenced in a study of cytomegalovirus exposure and HLA in healthy donors. Researchers ran the PCR with 60 Vbeta and 13 Jbeta primers. Sequencing was performed with immunoSEQ multiplex PCR; in TCRdb, only in-frame clones are kept and a portion is missing. The sample comprises just under 250,000 clones, 82% of which are singletons, and 5% to 6.5% rests with the top ten. Material: PBMCs. The receptors come from a woman aged 40 to 50 in good health and CMV-seropositive.

The rearrangement links TRBV7-3 to TRBJ2-1; 13 bases line up with TRBD2. The germline gives CDR1 SGHTA, CDR2 FQGTGA. The CDR3 sequence is 16 residues long. Trimming at V came to 5 bases and at J to 7 bases, leaving 8 bases not matched to a gene. CDR3 residues: CASSPRLAGGGNEQFF. The CDR3 DNA reads as TGTGCCAGCAGCCCCCGACTAGCGGGAGGAGGAAATGAGCAGTTCTTC. Filled out from reference TRBV7-3 and TRBJ2-1, the complete variable domain reads GAGVSQTPSNKVTEKGKYVELRCDPISGHTALYWYRQSLGQGPEFLIYFQGTGAADDSGLPNDRFFAVRPEGSVSTLKIQRTERGDSAVYLCASSPRLAGGGNEQFFGPGTRLTVL.

J is TRBJ2-3 and V is TRBV9; 10 nucleotides match TRBD2. After removal of 4 bases from V and 1 base from J, the junction contained 12 bases not matched to a gene. Germline CDR1 is SGDLS and CDR2 is YYNGEE. This CDR3 contains 18 residues. In DNA form, the CDR3 reads TGTGCCAGCAGCTTGGGCGGGAGCGGGAGGGGAGGCACAGATACGCAGTATTTT. It yields the protein CASSLGGSGRGGTDTQYF.

In its sample, this clone was seen once. This chain joins TRBV29-1 and TRBJ2-1, with D possibly being TRBD1 (5 bases). Germline loops: CDR1 SQVTM, CDR2 ANQGSEA. V was trimmed by 4 bases and J by 4 bases, leaving 14 bases between them. The CDR3 totals 14 residues. The CDR3 reads CSVGANHRYNEQFF. The CDR3 bases are TGCAGCGTTGGAGCCAATCACAGGTACAATGAGCAGTTCTTC.

The chain is built from TRBV5-5 and TRBJ1-2, with 8 bases fitting TRBD1. The J segment lost 4 bases and the V segment lost 2 bases, leaving 7 bases of the junction unmatched. Germline CDR1 reads SGHKS; CDR2 reads YYEKEE (reference sequence). The CDR3 length is 15 residues. CDR3 protein: CASSFWTGRSYGYTF. Written as DNA, the CDR3 is TGTGCCAGCAGCTTCTGGACAGGGAGGTCCTATGGCTACACCTTC.

This clone occurred once. CDR3 in amino acids: CASSDQATNYGYTF. CDR3 bases: TGTGCCAGCAGTGATCAGGCTACCAACTATGGCTACACCTTC. The chain employs TRBV2 and TRBJ1-2; D gene uncertain. Germline V CDR1 and CDR2: SNHLY, FYNNEI. This CDR3 contains 14 residues. Trimming removed 3 bases at V and 2 bases at J, with 10 bases between. The full variable domain, in which reference TRBV2 and TRBJ1-2 provide the parts outside the CDR3, is EPEVTQTPSHQVTQMGQEVILRCVPISNHLYFYWYRQILGQKVEFLVSFYNNEISEKSEIFDDQFSVERPDGSNFTLKIRSTKLEDSAMYFCASSDQATNYGYTFGSGTRLTVV.

V and J are TRBV6-4 and TRBJ2-7, with D possibly matching TRBD1 (6 bases). The CDR3 extends over 15 amino acids. Trimming cost V 5 bases and J 2 bases, with 16 bases left between them. From germline, CDR1 is MRHNA and CDR2 SNTAGT. CDR3 region: CASSRTRDTAYEQYF. CDR3 nucleotides: TGTGCCAGCAGTCGAACCCGGGACACAGCCTACGAGCAGTACTTC.

The chain couples TRBV18 to TRBJ2-2; 8 positions match TRBD1. V dropped 9 bases and J dropped 0; count of bases not matched to a gene: 6. Germline CDR1 is KGHSH and CDR2 is LQKENI. This CDR3 is built from 15 residues. CDR3: CASSTGVPNTGELFF. The CDR3 DNA is TGTGCCAGTTCGACAGGGGTCCCGAACACCGGGGAGCTGTTTTTT.

This clone was picked up one time. The chain combines TRBV7-9 with TRBJ2-6; 9 nucleotides line up with TRBD1. Germline assignment: CDR1 SEHNR and CDR2 FQNEAQ (reference sequence). The ends lost 6 bases at V and 0 bases at J; junction bases unmatched: 6. The CDR3 has 17 amino acids. CDR3 residues: CASRPGQGFSGANVLTF. The CDR3 nucleotides read TGTGCCAGCAGGCCGGGACAGGGTTTCTCTGGGGCCAACGTCCTGACTTTC. Looking up the rest from reference TRBV7-9 and TRBJ2-6 gives the full variable domain: DTGVSQNPRHKITKRGQNVTFRCDPISEHNRLYWYRQTLGQGPEFLTYFQNEAQLEKSRLLSDRFSAERPKGSFSTLEIQRTEQGDSAMYLCASRPGQGFSGANVLTFGAGSRLTVL.

This clone has a single count. The chain carries TRBV6-6 and TRBJ2-7; weak D call: TRBD1 (5 bases). CDR3 size: 13 residues. V lost 6 bases to trimming and J lost 1 base, with 10 bases between them. Germline V lookup: CDR1 MNHNY, CDR2 SVGAGI (reference sequence). The CDR3 reads CASSRQSSYEQYF. Written as DNA, the CDR3 is TGTGCCAGCAGCCGACAGTCATCCTACGAGCAGTACTTC.

The chain is built from TRBV27 and TRBJ2-7; 9 nucleotides line up with TRBD1. V dropped 2 bases and J dropped 2; count of bases not matched to a gene: 7. Germline CDR1 is MNHEY and CDR2 is SMNVEV (reference sequence). The CDR3 is 16 amino acids. The CDR3 spells CASSLGRQGVAYEQYF. CDR3 sequence (DNA): TGTGCCAGCAGTTTAGGGAGACAGGGGGTCGCCTACGAGCAGTACTTC.

On this clone: A junction end diverges from the germline sequence, so it may reflect a read error. The rearrangement links TRBV7-9 to TRBJ2-7, with 9 nucleotides matching TRBD1. The CDR3 is made up of 17 amino acids. The germline gives CDR1 SEHNR, CDR2 FQNEAQ (reference sequence). The CDR3 region is CSSSSLGGQGNPYEQYF. The DNA of the CDR3 is TGTTCCAGCAGCTCACTTGGGGGACAGGGTAACCCCTACGAGCAGTACTTC.